This entry lists 24 T cell receptor beta chains sequenced from one sample in a study of blood T cell repertoires in COVID-19. Method: immunoSEQ multiplex PCR; TCRdb's copy keeps in-frame clones and lacks some. The sample carries 140,000 or so clones, over 80% recorded once. The sequenced material came from PBMCs or T cells enriched from blood (not recorded which). The receptor source for this set is a man aged 55 to 70 who had recovered from COVID-19.

CDR3 nucleotides: TGTGCCAGCAGCCTACACAGCGGGGGGGTGAACACCGGGGAGCTGTTTTTT. This gives the protein CASSLHSGGVNTGELFF. The V call is TRBV7-8, the J call TRBJ2-2; 10 nucleotides match TRBD2. V dropped 5 bases and J dropped 1; count of bases not matched to a gene: 7. Germline V gives CDR1 SGHVS, CDR2 FQNEAQ. CDR3 length: 17 residues.

The chain has TRBV28 and TRBJ2-3; 8 nucleotides line up with TRBD2. The V and J ends lost 2 bases and 1 base, in that order; junction bases with no gene match: 5. The length of the CDR3 is 16 residues. Germline V CDR1 and CDR2: MDHEN, SYDVKM. CDR3 residues: CASSLGGAGGTDTQYF. The CDR3 DNA reads TGTGCCAGCAGTTTAGGCGGAGCGGGGGGCACAGATACGCAGTATTTT.

CDR3 coding DNA: TGTGCCAGCAGCTTCTCCCTCAGGGCTGGGGCCAACGTCCTGACTTTC. Protein product: CASSFSLRAGANVLTF. This sequence joins TRBV11-2 and TRBJ2-6; weak D call: TRBD1 (5 bases). The CDR3 is 16 residues long. The germline V gene has CDR1 SGHAT and CDR2 FQNNGV. V lost 3 bases to trimming and J lost 2 bases, with 11 bases between them.

The chain has TRBV7-9 and TRBJ1-2; weak D call: TRBD1 (5 bases). The CDR3 contains 16 residues. Germline V gene data show CDR1 as SEHNR and CDR2 as FQNEAQ (reference sequence). Trimming took 7 bases from V and 4 from J, leaving 22 bases between them. As DNA, the CDR3 is TGTGCCAGCACCCTCGGGGGGACGGCCGACCTCTATGGCTACACCTTC. Protein: CASTLGGTADLYGYTF.

The chain carries TRBV2 and TRBJ1-1, with D unclear. This CDR3 spans 11 amino acids. CDR1 and CDR2 from the germline V gene are SNHLY and FYNNEI. The V end was cut by 8 bases, the J end by 0 bases, with 4 bases between. The CDR3 DNA follows: TGTGCCAGCCCCATGAACACTGAAGCTTTCTTT. Residues: CASPMNTEAFF.

The V gene is TRBV7-6, the J gene TRBJ2-2; 16 bases are shared with TRBD2. This CDR3 has 18 amino acids. Unmatched junction bases numbered 9, after V lost 5 bases and J lost 6 bases. CDR1 and CDR2 (germline): SGHVS, FNYEAQ. CDR3 sequence reads: CASSPAGTSGGAAGELFF. The DNA of the CDR3 is TGTGCCAGCAGCCCCGCCGGGACTAGCGGGGGGGCAGCCGGGGAGCTGTTTTTT.

The chain employs TRBV27 and TRBJ2-1; no reliable D call. Trimming left V 3 bases short and J 3 bases short, with 6 bases between. CDR1 and CDR2 from the germline V gene are MNHEY and SMNVEV (reference sequence). The CDR3 sequence is 13 residues long. The CDR3 nucleotides read TGTGCCAGCAGTTTCGACTTCTACAATGAGCAGTTCTTC. Translated, it gives CASSFDFYNEQFF.

The chain recombines TRBV28 with TRBJ1-2, with D possibly being TRBD1 (5 bases). The CDR3 contains 12 residues. The germline V gene encodes CDR1 MDHEN and CDR2 SYDVKM. V lost 5 bases and J 6 bases, leaving 10 bases between the germline ends. CDR3 loop: CASSTSGNGYTF. The CDR3, as DNA: TGTGCCAGCAGTACCTCAGGGAATGGCTACACCTTC.

Concerning this clone: At one end the junction does not follow the germline gene, possibly because of a read error. The rearrangement joins TRBV27 to TRBJ2-5; D unresolved. This CDR3 is built from 14 residues. The germline gives CDR1 MNHEY, CDR2 SMNVEV (reference sequence). The CDR3 sequence: CASSLSSHQEAQYF. Here the CDR3 DNA reads TGTGCCAGCAGTTTATCGAGTCACCAAGAGGCCCAGTACTTC.

J is TRBJ1-4 and V is TRBV7-9; 8 nucleotides match TRBD1. The CDR3 spans 14 residues. The germline CDR1 and CDR2 sequences are SEHNR and FQNEAQ (reference sequence). Trimming at V came to 5 bases and at J to 8 bases, leaving 7 bases not matched to a gene. The CDR3 region is CASSIGTGREKLFF. The CDR3 bases are TGTGCCAGCAGCATAGGGACAGGAAGGGAAAAACTGTTTTTT.

This clone appeared a few times. The rearrangement links TRBV5-5 to TRBJ1-5; the D is unclear. V shed 0 bases and J shed 4 bases, with 5 bases lying between them. The germline CDR1 and CDR2 sequences are SGHKS and YYEKEE (reference sequence). CDR3 length: 13 residues. DNA for the CDR3: TGTGCCAGCAGCTTGGGTGAGAATCAGCCCCAGCATTTT. This codes for CASSLGENQPQHF. Full variable domain (rest looked up from reference TRBV5-5 and TRBJ1-5): DAGVTQSPTHLIKTRGQQVTLRCSPISGHKSVSWYQQVLGQGPQFIFQYYEKEERGRGNFPDRFSARQFPNYSSELNVNALLLGDSALYLCASSLGENQPQHFGDGTRLSIL.

The chain combines TRBV19 with TRBJ1-5; possible D gene TRBD1, 6 bases. Germline CDR1 and CDR2: LNHDA and SQIVND (reference sequence). Between the trimmed V and J ends, which lost 6 bases and 15 bases, there was a span of 21 bases. The CDR3 sequence is 13 residues long. For the CDR3, the DNA is TGTGCCAGTAGCTATTCAGGGGAGCGCAACGGGCATTTT. The encoded protein is CASSYSGERNGHF.

This chain links TRBV5-1 with TRBJ1-3; no firm D call. V gave up 4 bases and J gave up 0 bases, with 11 bases separating them. Germline-derived CDR1 and CDR2 are SGHRS and YFSETQ. The CDR3 is 15 residues long. Here the CDR3 reads CASSQDMSSGNTIYF. The CDR3 DNA reads as TGCGCCAGCAGCCAAGACATGAGCTCTGGAAACACCATATATTTT.

This sequence joins TRBV7-2 and TRBJ1-2, with TRBD1 matching over 9 bases. The CDR3 is made up of 13 amino acids. Germline CDR1 and CDR2: SGHTA and FQGNSA. The junction had 2 bases not matched to a gene; V was cut back by 5 bases and J by 4 bases. As DNA, the CDR3 is TGTGCCAGCAGCGCGGGACAGGGCTATGGCTACACCTTC. Translation gives CASSAGQGYGYTF.

CDR3 DNA: TGTGCCAGCTCACGCACAGGGAGTCGCCGGGAAAAACTGTTTTTT. Translating gives CASSRTGSRREKLFF. The genes are TRBV18 and TRBJ1-4; possibly TRBD1 for D (6 bases). Trimming removed 4 bases from V and 8 bases from J, with 17 bases in between. CDR3 length equals 15 residues. Germline assignment: CDR1 KGHSH and CDR2 LQKENI.

The chain has TRBV5-1 and TRBJ2-7; 9 bases map to TRBD1. V dropped 2 bases and J dropped 6; count of bases not matched to a gene: 6. Per the germline V gene, CDR1 is SGHRS and CDR2 is YFSETQ. CDR3 size: 14 residues. CDR3 sequence: CASSLGTGSGEQYF. As DNA, the CDR3 is TGCGCCAGCAGCTTAGGGACAGGGTCGGGCGAGCAGTACTTC.

This sequence joins TRBV19 and TRBJ2-2; a possible D gene is TRBD1 (5 bases). Germline values: CDR1 LNHDA, CDR2 SQIVND (reference sequence). CDR3 length equals 13 residues. Deletions cut 5 bases from V and 8 bases from J, with 12 bases between. DNA of the CDR3: TGTGCCAGTAGTGCCAGGGTCCCGGGGGAGCTGTTTTTT. It codes for CASSARVPGELFF. The full variable domain, with the rest looked up from reference TRBV19 and TRBJ2-2, is DGGITQSPKYLFRKEGQNVTLSCEQNLNHDAMYWYRQDPGQGLRLIYYSQIVNDFQKGDIAEGYSVSREKKESFPLTVTSAQKNPTAFYLCASSARVPGELFFGEGSRLTVL.

The rearrangement links TRBV19 to TRBJ2-7; D not certain. Trimming pared 2 bases from V and 1 base from J, leaving 12 bases between. Germline loops: CDR1 LNHDA, CDR2 SQIVND (reference sequence). This CDR3 has 15 residues. The CDR3 spells CASSILSVGSYEQYF. The CDR3 DNA is TGTGCCAGTAGTATACTCAGCGTTGGATCCTACGAGCAGTACTTC.

This chain joins TRBV3-1 (or the pseudogene TRBV3-2) and TRBJ1-3; D uncertain. This CDR3 region has 17 residues. V dropped 1 base and J dropped 0 bases, with 13 bases sitting between them. Germline V gene lookup returns CDR1 LGHDT and CDR2 YNNKEL (reference sequence). The CDR3 loop reads CASSQGQMGFSGNTIYF. CDR3 DNA: TGTGCCAGCAGCCAAGGCCAGATGGGCTTCTCTGGAAACACCATATATTTT.

This rearrangement joins TRBV7-9 to TRBJ1-3, with 10 nucleotides matching TRBD1. The V gene's germline CDR1 is SEHNR and CDR2 FQNEAQ (reference sequence). This CDR3 has 14 residues. The trim removed 7 bases at V and 4 bases at J, leaving 4 bases unmatched. The CDR3 is CASNDRGRGNTIYF. The CDR3 nucleotides read TGTGCCAGCAACGACAGGGGGCGAGGAAACACCATATATTTT. Full variable domain (outside the CDR3, taken from reference TRBV7-9 and TRBJ1-3): DTGVSQNPRHKITKRGQNVTFRCDPISEHNRLYWYRQTLGQGPEFLTYFQNEAQLEKSRLLSDRFSAERPKGSFSTLEIQRTEQGDSAMYLCASNDRGRGNTIYFGEGSWLTVV.

This chain links TRBV7-6 with TRBJ2-3; 9 positions match TRBD2. The junction had 11 bases not matched to a gene; V was cut back by 5 bases and J by 5 bases. Germline CDR1 and CDR2: SGHVS and FNYEAQ. The CDR3 extends over 16 amino acids. The CDR3 coding sequence is TGTGCCAGCAGCCCTATGCGGCGGGGGGGGGTAGATACGCAGTATTTT. Translation: CASSPMRRGGVDTQYF.

This chain connects TRBV11-2 to TRBJ2-3, with 8 nucleotides matching TRBD2. The CDR3 sequence is 15 residues long. V dropped 3 bases and J dropped 3; count of bases not matched to a gene: 5. Germline CDR1 and CDR2: SGHAT and FQNNGV. The DNA of the CDR3 is TGTGCCAGCAGCTTGTCCAGCGGGAGTACAGATACGCAGTATTTT. Protein sequence: CASSLSSGSTDTQYF.

The chain is built from TRBV19 and TRBJ1-4; no reliable D call. The V gene lost 3 bases and the J gene lost 0 bases, with 5 bases spanning the gap. This CDR3 is 14 amino acids long. Per germline, CDR1 LNHDA and CDR2 SQIVND (reference sequence). CDR3 in amino acids: CASSIVATNEKLFF. In nucleotides, the CDR3 is TGTGCCAGTAGTATCGTCGCAACTAATGAAAAACTGTTTTTT. Looking up the rest from reference TRBV19 and TRBJ1-4 gives the full variable domain: DGGITQSPKYLFRKEGQNVTLSCEQNLNHDAMYWYRQDPGQGLRLIYYSQIVNDFQKGDIAEGYSVSREKKESFPLTVTSAQKNPTAFYLCASSIVATNEKLFFGSGTQLSVL.

The chain uses TRBV18 and TRBJ2-3; the D is unclear. The CDR3 contains 15 residues. V dropped 0 bases and J dropped 4 bases, with 11 bases sitting between them. Germline V gene data show CDR1 as KGHSH and CDR2 as LQKENI. CDR3 in amino acids: CASSPPNLMPDTQYF. The CDR3 DNA reads as TGTGCCAGCTCACCACCAAACCTAATGCCAGATACGCAGTATTTT. Full variable domain (rest looked up from reference TRBV18 and TRBJ2-3): NAGVMQNPRHLVRRRGQEARLRCSPMKGHSHVYWYRQLPEEGLKFMVYLQKENIIDESGMPKERFSAEFPKEGPSILRIQQVVRGDSAAYFCASSPPNLMPDTQYFGPGTRLTVL.